Following are 25 T cell receptor beta chains from one sample sequenced in a study of blood T cells in healthy people across ages. The second PCR ran about 7 to 12 cycles with a sample-barcoded 5' primer and J-beta primers. TCRdb processed the 5' RACE reads anew with MiXCR; each CDR3 protein has one entry. This sample has some 900,000 distinct CDR3 sequences; 25% to 35% occur once, and the top ten carry around a sixth. Sequencing used blood. The origin of the receptors is a woman aged 80 or over in good health.

The chain uses TRBV12-3 or TRBV12-4 and TRBJ2-1; perhaps TRBD2 as D (5 bases). The CDR3 totals 15 residues. Deletions cut 5 bases from V and 0 bases from J, with 11 bases between. The CDR3 reads CASSRMGSSYNEQFF. The DNA for the CDR3 is TGTGCCAGCAGTCGAATGGGGAGCTCCTACAATGAGCAGTTCTTC.

This clonotype was picked up many times. This chain joins TRBV7-2 and TRBJ2-7; D remains unclear. V was clipped by 6 bases and J by 1 base, with 13 bases between them. The germline gives CDR1 SGHTA, CDR2 FQGNSA. CDR3 size: 14 residues. The CDR3 protein is CASSFGMRSYEQYF. CDR3 in DNA: TGTGCCAGCAGTTTTGGGATGAGGTCCTACGAGCAGTACTTC.

This clonotype was observed at least ten times. The CDR3 nucleotides read TGTGCCAGCAGCTTCCCAGGCCTTGGGAACTATGGCTACACCTTC. It specifies CASSFPGLGNYGYTF. The chain carries TRBV7-2 and TRBJ1-2; no clear D. The CDR3 totals 15 residues. Germline CDR1 and CDR2: SGHTA and FQGNSA. The V gene lost 3 bases and the J gene lost 2 bases, with 13 bases spanning the gap.

The CDR3 nucleotides are TGTGCCAGCGCTATCTCCCCCTATGAGCAGTTCTTC. This codes for CASAISPYEQFF. The chain carries TRBV6-2 or TRBV6-3 and TRBJ2-1; no clear D. V lost 8 bases, J lost 8 bases, and 13 bases lay in between. The CDR3 runs to 12 residues. Germline values: CDR1 MNHEY, CDR2 SVGEGT.

This clonotype was counted ten times or more. V and J are TRBV10-3 and TRBJ2-1; 7 bases agree with TRBD2. V dropped 4 bases and J dropped 5; count of bases not matched to a gene: 5. The CDR3 extends over 14 amino acids. Germline CDR1 ENHRY, CDR2 SYGVKD. CDR3 residues: CAISVGLADNEQFF. The CDR3 nucleotides are TGTGCCATCAGTGTTGGGCTAGCGGACAATGAGCAGTTCTTC.

This clonotype was detected only once. The V gene is TRBV7-2, the J gene TRBJ2-7, with 11 bases that match TRBD2. Losses at the gene ends were 5 bases for V and 2 bases for J; bases not matched to a gene: 11. CDR3 length: 17 amino acids. The germline CDR1 and CDR2 sequences are SGHTA and FQGNSA. Here the CDR3 DNA reads TGTGCCAGCAGCCAAGACGATGGGACTAGCGGCGCCTACGAGCAGTACTTC. Translating it yields CASSQDDGTSGAYEQYF.

The chain joins TRBV6-2 or TRBV6-3 to TRBJ1-5, with D unclear. V dropped 4 bases and J dropped 6 bases, with 7 bases sitting between them. There are 12 residues in the CDR3. CDR1 is MNHEY, CDR2 SVGEGT, per germline. The CDR3 DNA reads as TGTGCCAGCAGTTCCAATGTTCAGCCCCAGCATTTT. Its protein is CASSSNVQPQHF.

This clonotype was counted only a few times. A single base separates this from a much larger clone, so it may be a read error. V gene TRBV29-1 combines with J gene TRBJ2-5; 9 positions match TRBD2. The CDR3 is made up of 13 amino acids. Germline V CDR1 and CDR2: SQVTM, ANQGSEA. The CDR3 protein is CSVLAGHQEAQYF. DNA of the CDR3: TGCAGCGTCCTAGCGGGGCACCAAGAGGCCCAGTACTTC.

A word on this clonotype: One base away lies a much larger clone, so this may be a sequencing read error. This chain joins TRBV6-2 or TRBV6-3 and TRBJ2-7; TRBD1 matches at 9 bases. Germline-derived CDR1 and CDR2 are MNHEY and SVGEGT. CDR3 length: 14 residues. Trimming at V came to 6 bases and at J to 5 bases, leaving 8 bases not matched to a gene. This chain's CDR3 is CASRGQGRAHEQYF. The CDR3 DNA reads as TGTGCCAGCAGGGGACAGGGTCGCGCCCACGAGCAGTACTTC.

This clonotype was found a few times. CDR3: CASKEGASNQPQHF. In DNA, the CDR3 is TGTGCCAGTAAGGAGGGGGCTAGCAATCAGCCCCAGCATTTT. The chain combines TRBV7-2 with TRBJ1-5; 7 bases line up with TRBD1. The CDR3 contains 14 residues. V was clipped by 9 bases and J by 0 bases; unmatched bases: 5. Germline V gene sequence: CDR1 SGHTA, CDR2 FQGNSA.

This clonotype showed up just once. This chain connects TRBV19 to TRBJ2-1; 11 bases are shared with TRBD2. CDR1 is LNHDA and CDR2 is SQIVND in the germline V gene (reference sequence). V dropped 6 bases and J dropped 12; count of bases not matched to a gene: 19. The CDR3 is 17 amino acids. The CDR3 DNA follows: TGTGCCAGTAGCCCTAGTCTAGCGGGAGGTATAGGGAAGGTGCAGTTCTTC. Translating gives CASSPSLAGGIGKVQFF.

The genes are TRBV7-2 and TRBJ1-4; a weak D match, TRBD1 (6 bases). V lost 6 bases to trimming and J lost 8 bases, with 28 bases between them. Germline CDR1 and CDR2: SGHTA and FQGNSA. The CDR3 loop spans 18 amino acids. DNA of the CDR3: TGTGCCAGCAGGAATATTGGGACAATGGGTAGAGGGAGCGAAAAACTGTTTTTT. This sequence encodes CASRNIGTMGRGSEKLFF.

This clonotype appeared many times. The chain couples TRBV5-6 to TRBJ2-7, with D possibly being TRBD1 (5 bases). Germline V gene sequence: CDR1 SGHDT, CDR2 YYEEEE. This CDR3 is 13 amino acids long. V dropped 3 bases and J dropped 3 bases, with 10 bases sitting between them. The CDR3 DNA reads TGTGCCAGCAGCTCCAGGGCCCTCTACGAGCAGTACTTC. It translates to CASSSRALYEQYF.

The rearrangement joins TRBV5-1 to TRBJ1-2; 7 bases match TRBD1. In germline, CDR1 is SGHRS, CDR2 YFSETQ. The CDR3 extends over 15 amino acids. Unmatched junction bases numbered 7, after V lost 1 base and J lost 4 bases. The CDR3 bases are TGCGCCAGCAGCTTGATGGCAGGGGGTCTCTATGGCTACACCTTC. This translates into CASSLMAGGLYGYTF.

This clonotype has more than one count but fewer than ten. The germline gene is not matched at one end of the junction; a read error may be the cause. This chain joins TRBV7-7 and TRBJ2-3; 8 positions agree with TRBD2. The germline V gene encodes CDR1 SSHAT and CDR2 FNYEAQ (reference sequence). The CDR3 runs to 15 residues. The CDR3 sequence is CASSSGLVTGDTQYF. The CDR3 nucleotides are TGTGCTAGCAGCTCGGGACTAGTCACCGGAGATACGCAGTATTTT. Looking up the rest from reference TRBV7-7 and TRBJ2-3 gives the full variable domain: GAGVSQSPRYKVTKRGQDVTLRCDPISSHATLYWYQQALGQGPEFLTYFNYEAQPDKSGLPSDRFSAERPEGSISTLTIQRTEQRDSAMYRCASSSGLVTGDTQYFGPGTRLTVL.

This clonotype was counted at least ten times. The gene calls are TRBV6-5 and TRBJ1-2, with TRBD1 as a possible D gene (5 bases). Trimming shortened V by 5 bases and J by 8 bases, and 18 bases separated the two germline ends. CDR3 size: 14 residues. Germline CDR1 is MNHEY and CDR2 is SVGAGI. The CDR3 spells CASSPLGAKAGYTF. The CDR3 DNA follows: TGTGCCAGCAGTCCGCTCGGGGCGAAAGCAGGCTACACCTTC.

This clonotype was counted at least ten times. This rearrangement joins TRBV10-2 to TRBJ2-5, with D unclear. Germline CDR1 and CDR2: WSHSY and SAAADI. The CDR3 is made up of 11 amino acids. V was shortened by 6 bases and J by 5 bases, with 7 bases between the two germline ends. CDR3 nucleotides: TGCGCCAGCAGGGAGACGGAGACCCAGTACTTC. The encoded protein is CASRETETQYF.

Here the CDR3 DNA reads TGCAGTGCTAAGGACCCGGGGGAGGGCTACACCTTC. It yields the protein CSAKDPGEGYTF. V is TRBV20-1 and J is TRBJ1-2; possibly TRBD1 for D (5 bases). This CDR3 spans 12 amino acids. CDR1 and CDR2 from the germline V gene are DFQATT and SNEGSKA (reference sequence). The V gene lost 4 bases and the J gene lost 8 bases, with 14 bases spanning the gap.

This clonotype was seen repeatedly, ten times or more. CDR3 residues: CSAGRPGRTVSSEQFF. Here the CDR3 DNA reads TGCAGTGCGGGCCGACCGGGGAGAACGGTGTCGTCTGAGCAGTTCTTC. The chain joins TRBV20-1 to TRBJ2-1; a possible D gene is TRBD2 (5 bases). CDR1 and CDR2 (germline): DFQATT, SNEGSKA (reference sequence). CDR3 length: 16 residues. V shed 6 bases and J shed 9 bases, with 27 bases lying between them.

This clonotype was detected many times. The chain uses TRBV27 and TRBJ2-1; the match to TRBD2 covers 9 bases. With V trimmed by 9 bases and J by 5 bases, 11 bases remained unmatched. CDR1 is MNHEY, CDR2 SMNVEV, per germline (reference sequence). This CDR3 region has 15 residues. For the CDR3, the DNA is TGTGCCAGTATTCCCCGACTAGCGGCTAACAATGAGCAGTTCTTC. This codes for CASIPRLAANNEQFF.

Remarks on this clonotype: A clone one base away is much larger, so this may be a read error. The genes are TRBV7-2 and TRBJ1-2; the match to TRBD1 covers 8 bases. CDR1 is SGHTA, CDR2 FQGNSA, per germline. There are 15 residues in the CDR3. The CDR3 DNA is TGTGCCAGCAACTTAGACAGGGGCTCTGGATATGGCTACACCTTC. It translates to CASNLDRGSGYGYTF.

In its sample, this clonotype was seen many times. The chain uses TRBV27 and TRBJ2-7, with D hard to call. V lost 2 bases and J 0 bases, leaving 11 bases between the germline ends. CDR3 length: 15 amino acids. Looked up from germline, CDR1 is MNHEY and CDR2 is SMNVEV (reference sequence). CDR3 nucleotides: TGTGCCAGCAGTTTAAAAGGGTCCCCCTCCTACGAGCAGTACTTC. Amino acids: CASSLKGSPSYEQYF.

A note on this clonotype: With a much larger clone just one base away, this may be a read error. The CDR3 DNA reads as TGTGCCACCAGTTTTGCCGGGCTAGCGGAAGACTGTGAGCAGTACTTC. Protein product: CATSFAGLAEDCEQYF. The rearrangement links TRBV24-1 to TRBJ2-5, with 7 bases fitting TRBD2. There are 16 residues in the CDR3. V lost 6 bases to trimming and J lost 11 bases; unmatched junction nucleotides: 20. CDR1 is KGHDR and CDR2 is SFDVKD in the germline V gene.

The V and J genes are TRBV7-2 and TRBJ2-3; tentatively, D is TRBD2 (5 bases). This CDR3 is built from 16 residues. The V gene's germline CDR1 is SGHTA and CDR2 FQGNSA. Trimming stripped 6 bases from V and 4 bases from J, with 20 bases between. CDR3 nucleotide sequence: TGTGCCAGCAGACAATTCCAGAGGGCCGTGGCAGATACGCAGTATTTT. This encodes CASRQFQRAVADTQYF.

This clonotype was recorded a few times. A much bigger clone sits one base away, suggesting this may be a read error. The chain is built from TRBV5-1 and TRBJ2-1, with D maybe TRBD1 (6 bases). Deletions cut 0 bases from V and 6 bases from J, with 13 bases between. CDR1 is SGHRS, CDR2 YFSETQ, per germline. The CDR3 totals 15 residues. CDR3 sequence: CASSLEQGKGNEQFF. The CDR3 bases are TGCGCCAGCAGCTTGGAACAGGGTAAAGGCAATGAGCAGTTCTTC.